The present entry profiles one T cell receptor (beta chain) with its context. Its antigen is as yet unknown. MiXCR, applied by TCRdb to the reads, yields one record per CDR3 protein. Of some 440,000 distinct CDR3 sequences in the sample, roughly 30% are singletons; the top ten hold about an eighth. The data were obtained in a study of T cell repertoires in cytomegalovirus infection. In the study overall: It was the public TCR beta signatures that indicated both CMV infection and matching HLA type.

With 4 bases removed from V and 10 bases from J, the gap between germline ends came to 14 bases. Germline loops: CDR1 SQVTM, CDR2 ANQGSEA. This CDR3 has 13 amino acids. General study findings and limits: CMV-specific TCR beta clonotypes restricted by HLA-C dominated the ex vivo response. People with CMV and the relevant HLA were identified by cumulative public TCR beta family frequency.

The source is a human donor in good health (CMV status not recorded). Some clones in this sample may be carry-over from other donors' samples. Sequenced material: PBMCs. The chain employs TRBV29-1 and TRBJ1-6; D uncertain. The CDR3 DNA is TGCAGCGTTGGAGGGTCGATCAACTCACCCCTCCACTTT. It translates to CSVGGSINSPLHF. Filled out from reference TRBV29-1 and TRBJ1-6, the complete variable domain reads SAVISQKPSRDICQRGTSLTIQCQVDSQVTMMFWYRQQPGQSLTLIATANQGSEATYESGFVIDKFPISRPNLTFSTLTVSNMSPEDSSIYLCSVGGSINSPLHFGNGTRLTVT.